The 14 T cell receptor beta chains presented below share a single source sample, sequenced in a study of T cell clonality in common variable immunodeficiency. Libraries were prepared by immunoSEQ multiplex PCR; TCRdb keeps only in-frame clonotypes and omits some of them. The specimen has 40,000 to 45,000 clones, none found just once. The sample was peripheral blood mononuclear cells. These receptors all stem from a person aged 18 to 75 in good health.

Many counts were recorded for this clone. The read halts 3 residues ahead of the CDR3 end, with the missing end drawn from the germline J gene. V is TRBV6-2 or TRBV6-3 and J is TRBJ1-5; D remains unclear. This CDR3 spans 14 amino acids. V shed 6 bases and J shed 5 bases, with 14 bases lying between them. The germline gives CDR1 MNHEY, CDR2 SVGEGT. Here the CDR3 reads CASRDQVWDQPQHF. CDR3 bases read: TGTGCCAGCAGGGATCAGGTCTGGGATCAGCCC.

This clone has a handful of counts. The read falls 3 residues short of the CDR3 end, and the missing part is taken from the germline J gene. The V gene is TRBV6-4, the J gene TRBJ2-1; 13 bases are shared with TRBD2. In germline, CDR1 is MRHNA, CDR2 SNTAGT. This CDR3 is built from 14 residues. Unmatched junction bases numbered 0, after V lost 4 bases and J lost 6 bases. CDR3 protein: CASSGTSGSNEQFF. CDR3 DNA (partial): TGTGCCAGCAGTGGGACTAGCGGGAGCAATGAG.

This clone has ten or more counts. Read sequence stops 3 residues before the CDR3 end, and the germline J gene provides the missing end. V gene TRBV5-4 combines with J gene TRBJ2-2; 8 bases are a match to TRBD2. The CDR3 consists of 16 residues. Losses at the gene ends were 3 bases for V and 0 bases for J; bases not matched to a gene: 4. CDR1 is SGHNT and CDR2 is YYREEE in the germline V gene (reference sequence). The CDR3 sequence is CASSSRGGTNTGELFF. Incomplete CDR3 DNA: TGTGCCAGCAGCTCCCGGGGGGGGACGAACACCGGGGAG.

At least ten counts were recorded for this clone. The read is 3 residues too short to cover the CDR3 end, so that end is filled in from the germline J gene. The rearrangement uses TRBV7-9 and TRBJ2-2, with D tentatively TRBD1 (7 bases). Trimming removed 5 bases from V and 0 bases from J, with 10 bases in between. Looked up from germline, CDR1 is SEHNR and CDR2 is FQNEAQ (reference sequence). This CDR3 spans 15 amino acids. CDR3 sequence reads: CASSRRGANTGELFF. The CDR3 bases that were read are TGTGCCAGCAGCCGCAGGGGGGCGAACACCGGGGAG.

This clone was counted a few times. The CDR3: CASSSGTSVETQYF. The CDR3 DNA, read in part, is TGCGCCAGCAGCTCCGGGACTAGCGTGGAGACG. J is TRBJ2-3 and V is TRBV5-1; the match to TRBD2 covers 10 bases. The read terminates 3 residues before the CDR3 end, so the remaining end is supplied by the germline J gene. The CDR3 has 14 amino acids. The germline CDR1 and CDR2 sequences are SGHRS and YFSETQ.

The table lists this clone with many counts. The CDR3 is cut off 3 residues early in the read; its end comes from the germline J gene. The genes are TRBV14 and TRBJ2-7; 7 positions agree with TRBD1. This CDR3 has 15 amino acids. CDR1 SGHDN and CDR2 FVKESK come from the germline V gene. V lost 4 bases and J lost 1; bases outside the gene matches: 7. Partial CDR3 DNA: TGTGCCAGCAGCCGGGACAGCGCGCGTTCCTACGAG. This gives the protein CASSRDSARSYE. The full CDR3 protein reads CASSRDSARSYEQYF.

This clone was seen many times. Read coverage stops 3 residues before the CDR3 terminus; the germline J gene supplies the remainder. The chain recombines TRBV7-8 with TRBJ2-5, with TRBD1 matching 7 bases. The CDR3 runs to 14 residues. Germline V gene lookup returns CDR1 SGHVS and CDR2 FQNEAQ. Losses at the gene ends were 1 base for V and 2 bases for J; bases not matched to a gene: 1. The part of the CDR3 DNA that was read is TGTGCCAGCAGCTTAGGGGACAGTCAAGAGACC. Amino acid sequence: CASSLGDSQET. The full CDR3 is CASSLGDSQETQYF.

In its sample, this clone was seen many times. The CDR3 is cut off 3 residues early in the read; its end comes from the germline J gene. The V gene is TRBV18, the J gene TRBJ1-1; D ambiguous. V gave up 2 bases and J gave up 0 bases, with 7 bases separating them. CDR1 KGHSH and CDR2 LQKENI come from the germline V gene. The CDR3 has 14 amino acids. The CDR3 reads CASSPTELNTEAFF. Partial CDR3 DNA: TGTGCCAGCTCACCAACAGAGTTGAACACTGAA.

This clone was seen ten or more times. The CDR3 end lies 3 residues beyond the end of the read and is filled in from the germline J gene. The chain has TRBV7-8 and TRBJ1-5, with 7 bases identical to TRBD1. The CDR3 has 13 residues. Germline CDR1 SGHVS, CDR2 FQNEAQ. Germline trimming cut 4 bases from V and 6 bases from J; bases unmatched to any gene: 3. Incomplete CDR3 DNA: TGTGCCAGCAGCTCAGGGGGATCTCAGCCC. It yields the protein CASSSGGSQP. The entire CDR3 reads CASSSGGSQPQHF.

This clone was recorded at least ten times. The CDR3 is cut off 3 residues early in the read; its end comes from the germline J gene. V and J are TRBV5-4 and TRBJ2-7; D remains unclear. Germline CDR1 is SGHNT and CDR2 is YYREEE (reference sequence). V shed 4 bases and J shed 3 bases, with 14 bases lying between them. This CDR3 is built from 14 residues. The CDR3 sequence: CASSHTKGFYEQYF. The sequenced CDR3 bases are TGTGCCAGCAGCCATACGAAGGGTTTCTACGAG.

This clone showed up many times. The sequence runs out 3 residues before the end of the CDR3; the remainder is reconstructed from the germline J gene. This chain connects TRBV6-2 or TRBV6-3 to TRBJ1-6, with unresolved D. The germline V gene has CDR1 MNHEY and CDR2 SVGEGT. Trimming stripped 0 bases from V and 3 bases from J, with 6 bases between. CDR3 length: 15 amino acids. CDR3 residues: CASSYSADYNSPLHF. The part of the CDR3 DNA that was read is TGTGCCAGCAGTTACTCGGCGGACTATAATTCACCC.

In this sample, this clone turned up many times. The read ends 3 residues early relative to the CDR3; the germline J gene fills the gap. The chain has TRBV28 and TRBJ2-7, with 11 bases aligning to TRBD2. The CDR3 loop spans 17 amino acids. Germline V gene data show CDR1 as MDHEN and CDR2 as SYDVKM. J gave up 2 bases and V 1 base, and 7 bases lay outside the gene matches. CDR3 sequence: CASSLLSGTSGAYEQYF. CDR3 DNA (partial): TGTGCCAGCAGTTTATTGTCCGGGACTAGCGGAGCCTACGAG. Full variable domain (remainder filled in from reference TRBV28 and TRBJ2-7): DVKVTQSSRYLVKRTGEKVFLECVQDMDHENMFWYRQDPGLGLRLIYFSYDVKMKEKGDIPEGYSVSREKKERFSLILESASTNQTSMYLCASSLLSGTSGAYEQYFGPGTRLTVT.

This clone was observed a handful of times. The junction does not match germline at one end; this may be a read error. The sample carries other DNA sequences with the same CDR3. The chain's CDR3 is CASRRSRSSGNTIYF. CDR3 DNA, as far as it was read: TGTGCCAGCAGGCGGAGCCGATCCTCTGGAAACACA. The V and J genes are TRBV5-6 and TRBJ1-3; D uncertain. The read terminates 3 residues before the CDR3 end, so the remaining end is supplied by the germline J gene. The CDR3 runs 15 residues. Germline CDR1 and CDR2: SGHDT and YYEEEE.

This clone was seen repeatedly, ten times or more. The read finishes 3 residues shy of the CDR3 end, and the germline J gene is used to complete it. The chain uses TRBV19 and TRBJ2-3, with D perhaps matching TRBD1 (5 bases). CDR1 is LNHDA and CDR2 is SQIVND in the germline V gene (reference sequence). Trimming removed 6 bases from V and 0 bases from J, with 13 bases in between. The CDR3 runs 15 residues. CDR3 amino acids: CASSPQAYSTDTQYF. CDR3 DNA (partial): TGTGCCAGTAGCCCACAGGCTTATAGCACAGATACG.